These 23 T cell receptor beta chains came from one sample sequenced in a study of cytomegalovirus exposure and HLA in healthy donors. 60 Vbeta and 13 Jbeta primers were used in PCR. Data came from immunoSEQ multiplex PCR; TCRdb stores just in-frame clones and leaves some out. The sample lists 150,000 to 200,000 clones; more than 60% were seen once. The sample taken for sequencing was PBMCs. Every receptor here comes from a woman aged 40 to 50 in good health and CMV-seropositive.

Worth noting for this clone: Its ends do not fully match the called genes, so a read error is possible. The rearrangement joins TRBV2 to TRBJ2-6; 10 bases align to TRBD1. This CDR3 has 17 amino acids. Germline V lookup: CDR1 SNHLY, CDR2 FYNNEI. This chain's CDR3 is CASSRDRGSSGANGLTF. The DNA of the CDR3 is TGTGCCAGCAGCCGGGACAGGGGAAGCTCTGGGGCCAACGGCCTGACTTTC.

CDR3 in amino acids: CASSLGLAGGEDTQYF. In nucleotides, the CDR3 is TGTGCCAGCAGCTTGGGACTAGCGGGGGGGGAGGATACGCAGTATTTT. The chain employs TRBV7-2 and TRBJ2-3; 16 bases agree with TRBD2. Trimming took 3 bases from V and 6 from J; bases not matched to a gene: 3. The CDR3 extends over 16 amino acids. Germline V lookup: CDR1 SGHTA, CDR2 FQGNSA.

The chain joins TRBV10-3 to TRBJ2-3; TRBD2 matches at 10 bases. V lost 3 bases to trimming and J lost 4 bases; unmatched junction nucleotides: 1. The CDR3 totals 14 residues. CDR1 and CDR2 from the germline V gene are ENHRY and SYGVKD. CDR3 loop: CAISESGGADTQYF. CDR3 bases: TGTGCCATCAGTGAAAGCGGGGGGGCAGATACGCAGTATTTT.

The gene calls are TRBV15 and TRBJ2-1; TRBD2 matches 9 bases. Germline loops: CDR1 LNHNV, CDR2 YYDKDF (reference sequence). J gave up 9 bases and V 1 base, and 10 bases lay outside the gene matches. The CDR3 runs 16 residues. CDR3 DNA: TGTGCCACCAGCAGAGCACTTAGCGGGGGACGGGCTGAGCAGTTCTTC. Protein product: CATSRALSGGRAEQFF.

The chain employs TRBV7-2 and TRBJ2-3; 9 bases line up with TRBD2. The junction had 6 bases not matched to a gene; V was cut back by 3 bases and J by 2 bases. Per germline, CDR1 SGHTA and CDR2 FQGNSA. CDR3 length: 16 residues. The CDR3 protein is CASSLGGGAATDTQYF. CDR3 in DNA: TGTGCCAGCAGCTTGGGCGGGGGGGCGGCCACAGATACGCAGTATTTT.

The chain is built from TRBV30 and TRBJ1-2; TRBD1 is a possible D gene (6 bases). There are 11 residues in the CDR3. CDR1 is GTSNPN, CDR2 SVGIG, per germline (reference sequence). Trimming removed 7 bases at V and 3 bases at J, with 9 bases between. Here the CDR3 DNA reads TGTGCCTCACGACAGGACTATGGCTACACCTTC. Its translation: CASRQDYGYTF.

This rearrangement joins TRBV7-8 to TRBJ2-2; no reliable D call. The CDR3 runs 14 residues. The germline CDR1 and CDR2 sequences are SGHVS and FQNEAQ. Trimming left V 0 bases short and J 4 bases short, with 6 bases between. The CDR3 loop reads CASSLALSTGELFF. Written as DNA, the CDR3 is TGTGCCAGCAGCTTAGCGCTGAGCACCGGGGAGCTGTTTTTT.

The rearrangement links TRBV13 to TRBJ1-2, with D tentatively TRBD1 (6 bases). V gave up 5 bases and J gave up 3 bases, with 16 bases separating them. Per the germline V gene, CDR1 is PRHDT and CDR2 is FYEKMQ (reference sequence). The CDR3 contains 15 residues. For the CDR3, the DNA is TGTGCCAGCAGCGGGCATACTGAGGGGGACTATGGCTACACCTTC. The encoded protein is CASSGHTEGDYGYTF.

The chain has TRBV28 and TRBJ2-7; the D gene is possibly TRBD1 (5 bases). Trimming removed 3 bases at V and 0 bases at J, with 12 bases between. Germline CDR1 is MDHEN and CDR2 is SYDVKM. This CDR3 is built from 15 residues. The CDR3 here is CASSLPAGNSYEQYF. The CDR3 nucleotides read TGTGCCAGCAGTTTGCCCGCAGGGAACTCCTACGAGCAGTACTTC.

This rearrangement joins TRBV28 to TRBJ2-5; perhaps TRBD1 as D (6 bases). The CDR3 sequence is 16 residues long. The V end was cut by 4 bases, the J end by 3 bases, with 18 bases between. CDR1 MDHEN and CDR2 SYDVKM come from the germline V gene. CDR3: CASSSLLTGYEETQYF. The CDR3, as DNA: TGTGCCAGCAGTTCCCTACTTACAGGGTATGAAGAGACCCAGTACTTC.

This chain connects TRBV15 to TRBJ1-2; maybe TRBD1 (6 bases). The CDR3 extends over 20 amino acids. V lost 0 bases and J 2 bases, leaving 25 bases between the germline ends. Germline V lookup: CDR1 LNHNV, CDR2 YYDKDF (reference sequence). The CDR3 DNA reads as TGTGCCACCAGCAGAGATAAGTCGGTAAACAGGGACATTTTGAACTATGGCTACACCTTC. Translation: CATSRDKSVNRDILNYGYTF.

This clone has only a few counts. This chain uses TRBV19 with TRBJ1-4; D remains unclear. Trimming removed 3 bases from V and 6 bases from J, with 8 bases in between. Germline values: CDR1 LNHDA, CDR2 SQIVND (reference sequence). The CDR3 sequence is 13 residues long. The DNA for the CDR3 is TGTGCCAGTAGTATCCAGAAACATGAAAAACTGTTTTTT. The encoded protein is CASSIQKHEKLFF. Filled out from reference TRBV19 and TRBJ1-4, the complete variable domain reads DGGITQSPKYLFRKEGQNVTLSCEQNLNHDAMYWYRQDPGQGLRLIYYSQIVNDFQKGDIAEGYSVSREKKESFPLTVTSAQKNPTAFYLCASSIQKHEKLFFGSGTQLSVL.

This clone was seen once. The chain uses TRBV21-1 and TRBJ1-3. TRBV21-1 is classified as a pseudogene. The length of the CDR3 is 16 residues. CDR3: CASSEDYRNSGNTIYF. CDR3 bases: TGTGCCAGCAGCGAGGACTATAGGAACTCTGGAAACACCATATATTTT.

V is TRBV29-1 and J is TRBJ1-1; tentative D call: TRBD1 (6 bases). Trimming shortened V by 2 bases and J by 4 bases, and 14 bases separated the two germline ends. This CDR3 comprises 14 residues. In germline, CDR1 is SQVTM, CDR2 ANQGSEA. The CDR3: CSVEPPMGATEAFF. The CDR3 nucleotides are TGCAGCGTTGAACCCCCGATGGGGGCCACTGAAGCTTTCTTT.

The chain recombines TRBV4-3 with TRBJ2-3; no firm D call. Per germline, CDR1 LGHNA and CDR2 YSLEER. V lost 4 bases to trimming and J lost 0 bases, with 14 bases between them. The CDR3 contains 16 residues. The CDR3 DNA reads TGCGCCAGCAGCCGAGATATAGCAGAGAGCACAGATACGCAGTATTTT. This encodes CASSRDIAESTDTQYF.

This clone was detected a few times. V usage is TRBV4-3 and J usage is TRBJ1-2; 7 nucleotides line up with TRBD1. The germline CDR1 and CDR2 sequences are LGHNA and YSLEER. Losses at the gene ends were 1 base for V and 7 bases for J; bases not matched to a gene: 9. The CDR3 contains 15 residues. The CDR3 here is CASSQALTGRAGYTF. The CDR3 nucleotides read TGCGCCAGCAGCCAAGCCCTGACAGGGCGGGCTGGCTACACCTTC.

V is TRBV9 and J is TRBJ2-2; TRBD1 agrees at 9 bases. This CDR3 comprises 16 residues. CDR1 and CDR2 from the germline V gene are SGDLS and YYNGEE. Losses at the gene ends were 4 bases for V and 5 bases for J; bases not matched to a gene: 9. Here the CDR3 reads CASSFPGTGLTGELFF. The CDR3 DNA follows: TGTGCCAGCAGCTTCCCCGGGACAGGGTTAACCGGGGAGCTGTTTTTT. The variable domain in full, completed from reference TRBV9 and TRBJ2-2, reads DSGVTQTPKHLITATGQRVTLRCSPRSGDLSVYWYQQSLDQGLQFLIQYYNGEERAKGNILERFSAQQFPDLHSELNLSSLELGDSALYFCASSFPGTGLTGELFFGEGSRLTVL.

The V gene is TRBV27, the J gene TRBJ2-1; TRBD2 aligns across 10 bases. The V gene's germline CDR1 is MNHEY and CDR2 SMNVEV (reference sequence). The CDR3 is made up of 15 amino acids. Germline trimming cut 10 bases from V and 3 bases from J; bases unmatched to any gene: 9. The DNA of the CDR3 is TGTGCCACCCGCTTCTCTAGCGGGGGCTACAATGAGCAGTTCTTC. Protein product: CATRFSSGGYNEQFF.

This CDR3 reads CASSPDRDYGYTF. DNA for the CDR3: TGTGCCAGCAGCCCGGACAGGGACTATGGCTACACCTTC. The V call is TRBV7-2, the J call TRBJ1-2; 8 bases line up with TRBD1. Germline trimming cut 5 bases from V and 3 bases from J; bases unmatched to any gene: 2. The CDR3 spans 13 residues. The germline CDR1 and CDR2 sequences are SGHTA and FQGNSA.

The chain combines TRBV5-1 with TRBJ1-1; D remains unclear. The germline gives CDR1 SGHRS, CDR2 YFSETQ. V lost 0 bases and J lost 4, with 10 bases in between. CDR3 length equals 14 residues. The CDR3 reads CASSLGGRGTEAFF. The DNA for the CDR3 is TGCGCCAGCAGCTTGGGAGGAAGAGGCACTGAAGCTTTCTTT.

V is TRBV5-1 and J is TRBJ1-4; 7 bases are a match to TRBD1. This CDR3 has 15 amino acids. Germline CDR1 reads SGHRS; CDR2 reads YFSETQ. V was clipped by 4 bases and J by 4 bases; unmatched bases: 7. The CDR3 DNA follows: TGCGCCAGCAGCCGTGACGGGACAGATAATGAAAAACTGTTTTTT. Amino acid sequence: CASSRDGTDNEKLFF.

V gene TRBV5-1 combines with J gene TRBJ2-1; 8 nucleotides line up with TRBD2. The germline gives CDR1 SGHRS, CDR2 YFSETQ. V trimming: 0 bases; J trimming: 4 bases; junction bases outside the gene matches: 3. The CDR3 runs 15 residues. CDR3 residues: CASSLGGGPYNEQFF. CDR3 DNA sequence: TGCGCCAGCAGCTTGGGCGGGGGGCCGTACAATGAGCAGTTCTTC.

V and J are TRBV2 and TRBJ1-5; 10 bases agree with TRBD1. Germline V CDR1 and CDR2: SNHLY, FYNNEI. V shed 4 bases and J 3 bases; nucleotides not matched to a gene: 18. The CDR3 is 20 amino acids. CDR3 sequence reads: CASSVRPGQGTTRDNQPQHF. CDR3 DNA sequence: TGTGCCAGCAGTGTTAGGCCGGGACAGGGGACCACCCGGGACAATCAGCCCCAGCATTTT.